The 21 T cell receptor beta chains below were found in one sample sequenced in a study of CD8+ T cells in alopecia areata (dated by TCRdb to 2017 to 2018). The time point label, read with the paper, signifies: about 4 weeks on oral tofacitinib. The sample's treatment or condition, from its label and the paper: oral pan-JAK inhibitor, 5-10 mg twice daily. The library was produced with the immunoSEQ multiplex PCR assay. RNA was extracted from all samples and reverse transcribed into cDNA, which served as template for TCR sequencing. TCRdb carries this immuneACCESS record with in-frame sequences only. Its versions omit some clonotypes, under half of them owing to an unresolved V gene in the studies checked, with the rest unexplained. The sample table lists 200,000 to 250,000 clones, more than 45% of them with a count of one. In total, the top ten clones hold 1.6% of the sample. Sequenced material: CD4+ T cells sorted from blood, taken at week 4, from a patient treated with tofacitinib. Receptors were obtained from a human donor with alopecia areata.

A few counts support this clone. The chain has TRBV2 and TRBJ1-2; the D gene is possibly TRBD1 (5 bases). Trimming took off 7 bases at V and 4 bases at J, with 16 bases between the two ends. Germline CDR1 SNHLY, CDR2 FYNNEI. This CDR3 comprises 14 residues. DNA of the CDR3: TGTGCCAGCACTGAGGGGCCGGGACCCTATGGCTACACCTTC. Protein sequence: CASTEGPGPYGYTF.

The CDR3 coding sequence is TGTGCCAGCAGCTACGGCGCGGACGGCTATGGCTACACCTTC. This sequence encodes CASSYGADGYGYTF. The chain employs TRBV11-2 and TRBJ1-2; D uncertain. The CDR3 spans 14 residues. V dropped 4 bases and J dropped 4 bases, with 13 bases sitting between them. Germline V gene lookup returns CDR1 SGHAT and CDR2 FQNNGV.

The chain recombines TRBV29-1 with TRBJ1-1, with D tentatively TRBD1 (5 bases). From germline, CDR1 is SQVTM and CDR2 ANQGSEA. V shed 3 bases and J shed 6 bases, with 8 bases lying between them. CDR3 length equals 11 residues. CDR3 in DNA: TGCAGCGTTGACCAAGGGGCTGAAGCTTTCTTT. Protein sequence: CSVDQGAEAFF.

The V call is TRBV10-2, the J call TRBJ2-7; the D gene is possibly TRBD2 (5 bases). The CDR3 totals 16 residues. V dropped 7 bases and J dropped 0 bases, with 19 bases sitting between them. Germline assignment: CDR1 WSHSY and CDR2 SAAADI. The CDR3 nucleotides read TGCGCCAGCACTGGCGGGCTATCATTAAGCTCCTACGAGCAGTACTTC. Protein product: CASTGGLSLSSYEQYF.

V gene TRBV27 combines with J gene TRBJ2-5; D is possibly TRBD2 (5 bases). This CDR3 comprises 14 residues. Germline loops: CDR1 MNHEY, CDR2 SMNVEV (reference sequence). The V end was cut by 3 bases, the J end by 5 bases, with 13 bases between. The CDR3 protein is CASSFRGMGETQYF. Here the CDR3 DNA reads TGTGCCAGCAGTTTTCGGGGAATGGGGGAGACCCAGTACTTC.

This clone was picked up a small number of times. The rearrangement links TRBV6-1 to TRBJ2-5; TRBD2 agrees at 12 bases. The CDR3 runs to 15 residues. Germline V gene sequence: CDR1 MNHNS, CDR2 SASEGT. The V gene end was trimmed by 6 bases and the J gene end by 5 bases; junction bases not matched to a gene: 7. The CDR3 spells CASSLLAGGVETQYF. CDR3 bases: TGTGCCAGCAGCTTACTAGCGGGGGGCGTCGAGACCCAGTACTTC.

The V call is TRBV7-6, the J call TRBJ2-7, with TRBD1 matching over 8 bases. This CDR3 region has 14 residues. J lost 2 bases, V lost 5 bases, and 5 bases had no gene match. Per the germline V gene, CDR1 is SGHVS and CDR2 is FNYEAQ. The CDR3 loop is CASSIDRGPYEQYF. The CDR3 region has the DNA TGTGCCAGCAGCATTGACAGGGGCCCCTACGAGCAGTACTTC.

The chain recombines TRBV30 with TRBJ2-5; TRBD2 matches at 8 bases. With 3 bases clipped from V and 8 bases from J, the junction kept 11 bases outside the gene matches. The germline V gene has CDR1 GTSNPN and CDR2 SVGIG (reference sequence). This CDR3 spans 14 amino acids. CDR3 sequence: CAWSGRTSRVTQYF. As DNA, the CDR3 is TGTGCCTGGAGCGGAAGGACTAGCCGCGTTACCCAGTACTTC.

This chain joins TRBV29-1 and TRBJ1-1; D is uncertain. Germline V gives CDR1 SQVTM, CDR2 ANQGSEA. This CDR3 region has 12 residues. Trimming took off 5 bases at V and 0 bases at J, with 7 bases between the two ends. CDR3 in amino acids: CSVRGLNTEAFF. The CDR3 DNA reads as TGCAGCGTTCGCGGTCTGAACACTGAAGCTTTCTTT.

This chain links TRBV29-1 with TRBJ2-5; D is tentatively TRBD1 or TRBD2 (5 bases each). The CDR3 has 12 amino acids. Germline V gene data show CDR1 as SQVTM and CDR2 as ANQGSEA. Trimming pared 8 bases from V and 3 bases from J, leaving 13 bases between. The CDR3 DNA reads as TGCAGCTATGGGACGCCCGAAGAGACCCAGTACTTC. The encoded protein is CSYGTPEETQYF.

V gene TRBV9 combines with J gene TRBJ2-7; possibly TRBD2 for D (5 bases). Germline lookup yields CDR1 SGDLS and CDR2 YYNGEE. Trimming stripped 0 bases from V and 5 bases from J, with 12 bases between. The CDR3 is 14 amino acids. The CDR3 coding sequence is TGTGCCAGCAGCGTAGAGAGGGCTTCCCACGAGCAGTACTTC. Encoded protein: CASSVERASHEQYF.

The table lists this clone with a few counts. The rearrangement joins TRBV29-1 to TRBJ1-5; the match to TRBD1 covers 7 bases. Trimming cost V 3 bases and J 2 bases; bases outside gene matches: 4. This CDR3 is 14 amino acids long. Germline V CDR1 and CDR2: SQVTM, ANQGSEA. CDR3 bases: TGCAGCGTTGAGAGGGGGCTGGGCAATCAGCCCCAGCATTTT. It specifies CSVERGLGNQPQHF.

V gene TRBV9 combines with J gene TRBJ1-3; D call uncertain. Per germline, CDR1 SGDLS and CDR2 YYNGEE. Trimming cost V 4 bases and J 6 bases, with 14 bases left between them. CDR3 length equals 14 residues. CDR3 bases: TGTGCCAGCAGCCCGCTGGGTGGGATAAACACCATATATTTT. It encodes CASSPLGGINTIYF.

The rearrangement uses TRBV25-1 and TRBJ1-3; 8 bases match TRBD1. Germline V CDR1 and CDR2: MGHDK, SYGVNS. The V gene end was trimmed by 8 bases and the J gene end by 13 bases; junction bases not matched to a gene: 10. This CDR3 comprises 12 residues. In nucleotides, the CDR3 is TGTGCCAGCTCAAGGACAGGGCCGCGAATATATTTT. It encodes CASSRTGPRIYF. The full variable domain, with the rest looked up from reference TRBV25-1 and TRBJ1-3, is EADIYQTPRYLVIGTGKKITLECSQTMGHDKMYWYQQDPGMELHLIHYSYGVNSTEKGDLSSESTVSRIRTEHFPLTLESARPSHTSQYLCASSRTGPRIYFGEGSWLTVV.

This clone occurred a few times. The chain is built from TRBV7-2 and TRBJ2-2; maybe TRBD1 (6 bases). CDR3 length: 14 amino acids. The V and J ends lost 6 bases and 1 base respectively, with 9 bases between them. CDR1 is SGHTA, CDR2 FQGNSA, per germline. The CDR3 DNA sequence: TGTGCCAGCAGACGGGGACAGAACACCGGGGAGCTGTTTTTT. Translating it yields CASRRGQNTGELFF.

The V gene is TRBV29-1, the J gene TRBJ2-2; a possible D gene is TRBD1 (5 bases). The CDR3 runs 13 residues. Germline values: CDR1 SQVTM, CDR2 ANQGSEA. Trimming stripped 5 bases from V and 4 bases from J, with 11 bases between. DNA of the CDR3: TGCAGCGTTCGTACAGGAATCACCGGGGAGCTGTTTTTT. This codes for CSVRTGITGELFF.

The chain carries TRBV29-1 and TRBJ1-1; D not certain. There are 9 residues in the CDR3. The ends were cut back, 6 bases at V and 11 bases at J, with 10 bases in the middle. CDR1 SQVTM and CDR2 ANQGSEA come from the germline V gene. The CDR3 DNA reads as TGCAGCGTGACCCCCGATGCTTTCTTT. Encoded protein: CSVTPDAFF.

The rearrangement joins TRBV5-1 to TRBJ2-5; no reliable D call. CDR3 length: 11 residues. Trimming left V 2 bases short and J 7 bases short, with 6 bases between. The germline V gene encodes CDR1 SGHRS and CDR2 YFSETQ. For the CDR3, the DNA is TGCGCCAGCAGCTTCAAGGGGACCCAGTACTTC. Amino acids: CASSFKGTQYF.

The CDR3 spells CASSEGGGSGNQPQHF. The CDR3 coding sequence is TGTGCCAGCAGTGAGGGGGGAGGTAGTGGCAATCAGCCCCAGCATTTT. The rearrangement uses TRBV2 and TRBJ1-5, with D perhaps matching TRBD1 (5 bases). V gave up 3 bases and J gave up 2 bases, with 14 bases separating them. Germline V gene data show CDR1 as SNHLY and CDR2 as FYNNEI. CDR3 length equals 16 residues. The variable domain in full, completed from reference TRBV2 and TRBJ1-5, reads EPEVTQTPSHQVTQMGQEVILRCVPISNHLYFYWYRQILGQKVEFLVSFYNNEISEKSEIFDDQFSVERPDGSNFTLKIRSTKLEDSAMYFCASSEGGGSGNQPQHFGDGTRLSIL.

This clone has more than one count but fewer than ten. This chain uses TRBV4-2 with TRBJ1-2, with 9 bases matching TRBD1. The CDR3 runs to 17 residues. CDR1 LGHNA and CDR2 YNFKEQ come from the germline V gene. V trimming: 4 bases; J trimming: 3 bases; junction bases outside the gene matches: 12. As DNA, the CDR3 is TGTGCCAGCAGCCCCCGTTCGGGACAGGGAATGGACTATGGCTACACCTTC. It codes for CASSPRSGQGMDYGYTF.

The gene calls are TRBV25-1 and TRBJ2-7; the match to TRBD1 covers 8 bases. The CDR3 extends over 14 amino acids. The germline gives CDR1 MGHDK, CDR2 SYGVNS. V shed 4 bases, J shed 7 bases, and the junction held 9 bases outside the gene matches. CDR3 sequence reads: CASSGGAGGREQYF. As DNA, the CDR3 is TGTGCCAGCAGTGGAGGGGCAGGGGGCCGGGAGCAGTACTTC.